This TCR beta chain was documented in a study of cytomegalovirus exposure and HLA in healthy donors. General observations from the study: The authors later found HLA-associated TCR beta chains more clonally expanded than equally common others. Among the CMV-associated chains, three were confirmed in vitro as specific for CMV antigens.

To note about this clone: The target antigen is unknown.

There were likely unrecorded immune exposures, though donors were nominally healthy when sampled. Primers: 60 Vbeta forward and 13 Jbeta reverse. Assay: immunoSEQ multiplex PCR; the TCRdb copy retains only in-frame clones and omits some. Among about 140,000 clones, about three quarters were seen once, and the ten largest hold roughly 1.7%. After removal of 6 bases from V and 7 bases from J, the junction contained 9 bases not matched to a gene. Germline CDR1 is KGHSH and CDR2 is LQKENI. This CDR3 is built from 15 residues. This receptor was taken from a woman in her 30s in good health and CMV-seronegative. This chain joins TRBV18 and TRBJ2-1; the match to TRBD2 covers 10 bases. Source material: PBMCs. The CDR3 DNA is TGTGCCAGCTCTTCGCTAGCGGGGGCCAGTAATGAGCAGTTCTTC. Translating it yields CASSSLAGASNEQFF. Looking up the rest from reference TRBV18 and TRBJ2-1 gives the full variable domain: NAGVMQNPRHLVRRRGQEARLRCSPMKGHSHVYWYRQLPEEGLKFMVYLQKENIIDESGMPKERFSAEFPKEGPSILRIQQVVRGDSAAYFCASSSLAGASNEQFFGPGTRLTVL.